This T cell receptor (beta chain) came from a study of shared clonotypes between healthy human individuals. The germline V gene has CDR1 SGHRS and CDR2 YFSETQ. The junction had 4 bases not matched to a gene; V was cut back by 3 bases and J by 10 bases. The CDR3 is 12 residues long. The assay was immunoSEQ multiplex PCR, and TCRdb's table has in-frame clones only and misses some. Of roughly 2 million clones in the sample, approximately 94% were seen once. The receptor was derived from a man aged 18 to 29 in good health. The rearrangement links TRBV5-1 to TRBJ1-5, with TRBD1 matching 7 bases. Sequencing used naive CD4+ T cells sorted from blood. As for subset: CD45RA+ positively selected. The CDR3 nucleotides read TGCGCCAGCAGCTATCAGGGGGTTCCCCAGCATTTT. Translating it yields CASSYQGVPQHF.